This record covers a single TCR beta chain. Its antigen is undetermined. V lost 2 bases and J lost 3, with 14 bases in between. The CDR3 runs 15 residues. The germline V gene encodes CDR1 KGHSH and CDR2 LQKENI. TCRdb's table, derived via immunoSEQ multiplex PCR, lists solely in-frame clones and lacks some. The repertoire holds some 67,000 clones, with roughly 88% as singletons. The data derive from a study of OX40 agonist ivuxolimab in advanced cancers. Study details: The study treated patients with ivuxolimab, an agonistic anti-OX40 (CD134) antibody. Those enrolled were 70% to 85% male, with a mean age of approximately 60 years and ages from roughly 20 to 85. Overall study findings and caveats: There was clonal expansion of CD4+ and CD8+ blood T cells by week 6 at 0.1 to 3.0 mg/kg.

V gene TRBV18 combines with J gene TRBJ2-7; a possible D gene is TRBD1 (5 bases). The specimen comprised CD4+ or CD8+ T cells sorted from blood, sampled in a trial of the OX40 agonist ivuxolimab. The TCR sequence derives from an adult with an advanced solid tumor such as melanoma, head and neck, liver or kidney cancer. CDR3 DNA: TGTGCCAGCTCACCAGCGACAGTCGTCGGCTACGAGCAGTACTTC. Its translation: CASSPATVVGYEQYF.